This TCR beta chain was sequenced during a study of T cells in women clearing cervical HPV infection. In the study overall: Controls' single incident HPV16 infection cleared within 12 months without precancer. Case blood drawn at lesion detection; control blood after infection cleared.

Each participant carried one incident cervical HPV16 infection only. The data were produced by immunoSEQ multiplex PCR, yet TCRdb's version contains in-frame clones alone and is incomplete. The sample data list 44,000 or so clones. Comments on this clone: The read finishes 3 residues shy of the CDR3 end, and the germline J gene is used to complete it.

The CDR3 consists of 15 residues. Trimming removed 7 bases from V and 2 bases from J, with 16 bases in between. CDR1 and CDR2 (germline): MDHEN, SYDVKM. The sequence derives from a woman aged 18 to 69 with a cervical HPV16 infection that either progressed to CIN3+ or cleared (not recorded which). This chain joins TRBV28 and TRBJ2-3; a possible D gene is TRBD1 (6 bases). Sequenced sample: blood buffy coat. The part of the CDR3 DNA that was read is TGTGCCAGCACCTCCCAGGGGACCGACACAGATACG. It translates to CASTSQGTDTDT. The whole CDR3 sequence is CASTSQGTDTDTQYF.